The 10 T cell receptor beta chains reported below all come from one sample, sequenced in a study of breast tumors, draining lymph nodes, adjacent tissues. MiXCR was run by TCRdb on the multiplex PCR reads, yielding one entry per CDR3 protein. The sample lists some 230,000 distinct CDR3 sequences; less than 40% were seen once. Axillary draining lymph nodes of breast cancer patients supplied the node samples. Sequenced input: axillary lymph node tissue. The receptors shown here come from a female donor with breast cancer. Some clones in this sample may be carry-over from other donors' samples.

This clonotype came up many times. This sequence joins TRBV7-9 and TRBJ2-7; the D gene could be TRBD1 or TRBD2 (5 bases each). Germline V gene data show CDR1 as SEHNR and CDR2 as FQNEAQ (reference sequence). The CDR3 spans 13 residues. V was shortened by 7 bases and J by 2 bases, with 12 bases between the two germline ends. Written as DNA, the CDR3 is TGTGCCAGCACGATTGGGGGAACCTACGAGCAGTACTTC. Translation gives CASTIGGTYEQYF.

This clonotype was seen ten or more times. The V gene is TRBV15, the J gene TRBJ1-5; D is unclear. Trimming shortened V by 3 bases and J by 0 bases, and 6 bases separated the two germline ends. The CDR3 has 14 residues. CDR1 is LNHNV and CDR2 is YYDKDF in the germline V gene (reference sequence). CDR3: CATSREDSNQPQHF. The DNA for the CDR3 is TGTGCCACCAGCAGGGAGGATAGCAATCAGCCCCAGCATTTT.

In its sample, this clonotype was seen many times. An end of the junction differs from the germline gene, which may be a read error. This chain joins TRBV7-7 and TRBJ2-3, with D uncertain. CDR1 is SSHAT, CDR2 FNYEAQ, per germline (reference sequence). The CDR3 consists of 13 residues. This CDR3 is CASSFKLTDTQYF. DNA of the CDR3: TGTGCTAGCAGCTTTAAACTCACAGATACGCAGTATTTT.

This clonotype has a count of ten or more. The CDR3 nucleotides are TGTGCCAGCAGCCCCTACCGGGTTAGCTCCTACAATGAGCAGTTCTTC. Encoded protein: CASSPYRVSSYNEQFF. This chain links TRBV7-3 with TRBJ2-1, with no clear D. Germline V gene sequence: CDR1 SGHTA, CDR2 FQGTGA. V was shortened by 5 bases and J by 0 bases, with 14 bases between the two germline ends. This CDR3 has 16 amino acids.

At least ten counts were recorded for this clonotype. The chain employs TRBV20-1 and TRBJ2-7, with 11 bases fitting TRBD2. The CDR3 length is 15 residues. Per germline, CDR1 DFQATT and CDR2 SNEGSKA (reference sequence). Unmatched junction bases numbered 7, after V lost 0 bases and J lost 6 bases. CDR3: CSARDLASGRPEQYF. CDR3 bases: TGCAGTGCTAGAGATTTGGCTAGCGGGAGGCCCGAGCAGTACTTC.

This clonotype occurred a few times. This chain connects TRBV28 to TRBJ1-2; D gene uncertain. The germline V gene encodes CDR1 MDHEN and CDR2 SYDVKM. Between the trimmed V and J ends, which lost 2 bases and 3 bases, there was a span of 7 bases. This CDR3 is 13 amino acids long. The CDR3 DNA reads TGTGCCAGCAGTTTAAACGGTGACTATGGCTACACCTTC. The encoded protein is CASSLNGDYGYTF.

Concerning this clonotype: A much larger clone is a single base away; this may be a read error. V usage is TRBV7-3 and J usage is TRBJ2-3; 8 bases fit TRBD2. The CDR3 runs to 16 residues. The germline gives CDR1 SGHTA, CDR2 FQGTGA. CDR3 in amino acids: CASSLDGGGFTGTQYF. The CDR3 nucleotides are TGTGCCAGCAGCTTAGACGGGGGGGGGTTCACAGGTACGCAGTATTTT.

This sequence joins TRBV6-5 and TRBJ2-2; no definite D call. In germline, CDR1 is MNHEY, CDR2 SVGAGI. V was trimmed by 0 bases and J by 5 bases, leaving 7 bases between them. CDR3 size: 14 residues. CDR3: CASSYSLATGELFF. The CDR3 coding sequence is TGTGCCAGCAGTTACTCGTTGGCTACCGGGGAGCTGTTTTTT.

The sample holds a few counts of this clonotype. This sequence joins TRBV4-2 and TRBJ1-1; 10 nucleotides agree with TRBD1. This CDR3 is 14 amino acids long. CDR1 is LGHNA, CDR2 YNFKEQ, per germline. J was trimmed by 4 bases and V by 3 bases; bases with no gene match: 2. CDR3 protein: CASSHWTGGTEAFF. CDR3 DNA sequence: TGTGCCAGCAGCCATTGGACAGGGGGCACTGAAGCTTTCTTT.

This clonotype was found many times. V gene TRBV20-1 combines with J gene TRBJ2-1; 7 positions match TRBD1. Germline V gene lookup returns CDR1 DFQATT and CDR2 SNEGSKA (reference sequence). The CDR3 has 15 residues. V dropped 0 bases and J dropped 9; count of bases not matched to a gene: 11. CDR3 sequence: CSARDIATGLSEQFF. In DNA, the CDR3 is TGCAGTGCTAGAGATATCGCGACAGGGCTCAGTGAGCAGTTCTTC.